A selection of T cell receptor beta chains follows, all from one sample in a study of CD8 T cells in Susac syndrome. MiXCR, run by TCRdb on the immunoSEQ multiplex PCR reads, gives a single entry per CDR3 protein. The sample yields about 150,000 distinct CDR3 sequences, 94% seen once. Specimen: CD8+ T cells from PBMCs. These receptors were obtained from a human donor with multiple sclerosis. CDR3s include the opening cysteine and the closing phenylalanine or tryptophan.

TRBJ2-5,TRBV7-9,CASSGQVQETQYF
TRBJ2-3,TRBV20-1,CSATLADSTDTQYF
TRBJ1-4,TRBV6-1,CASAEKGGVVKLFF
TRBJ2-3,TRBV29-1,CSVEAGLAGPTDTQYF
TRBJ2-1,TRBV9,CASTPSERGFNNEQFF
TRBJ2-2,TRBV9,CASGYSFTGELFF
TRBJ2-1,TRBV3-1,CASSLRGGGGDNEQFF
TRBJ2-3,TRBV27,CASSSTPPGGLTDTQYF
TRBJ2-1,TRBV10-3,CAISETLYNEQFF
TRBJ2-1,TRBV4-2,CASSQAEDRAGEQFF
TRBJ2-1,TRBV7-9,CASIRGSYNEQFF
TRBJ2-7,TRBV27,CASSPDRAYEQYF
TRBJ1-1,TRBV12-3/TRBV12-4,CASSLDKGAALEAFF
TRBJ2-2,TRBV7-2,CASSLQTAPNTGELFF
TRBJ1-2,TRBV20-1,CSAPKGSGGYGYTF
TRBJ2-5,TRBV7-9,CASSHVSVLETQYF